This TCR beta chain was sequenced in a study of cytotoxic CD8 clonotypes in ibrutinib-treated CLL. This clone was recorded a few times. Germline V gene lookup returns CDR1 MGHRA and CDR2 YSYEKL. Between the trimmed V and J ends, which lost 1 base and 7 bases, there was a span of 10 bases. The CDR3 extends over 14 amino acids. Clones were sequenced by immunoSEQ multiplex PCR, and TCRdb holds only the in-frame ones, with some missing. The table lists some 290,000 clones, around four fifths of them singletons, with 5.5% to 8% in the top ten. The source material was PBMCs, sampled before ibrutinib treatment. V gene TRBV4-1 combines with J gene TRBJ2-2, with D uncertain. The receptor was isolated from a human donor with chronic lymphocytic leukemia. The CDR3 DNA follows: TGCGCCAGCAGCCAAGCCGGAGCAGACGGGGAGCTGTTTTTT. This gives the protein CASSQAGADGELFF.